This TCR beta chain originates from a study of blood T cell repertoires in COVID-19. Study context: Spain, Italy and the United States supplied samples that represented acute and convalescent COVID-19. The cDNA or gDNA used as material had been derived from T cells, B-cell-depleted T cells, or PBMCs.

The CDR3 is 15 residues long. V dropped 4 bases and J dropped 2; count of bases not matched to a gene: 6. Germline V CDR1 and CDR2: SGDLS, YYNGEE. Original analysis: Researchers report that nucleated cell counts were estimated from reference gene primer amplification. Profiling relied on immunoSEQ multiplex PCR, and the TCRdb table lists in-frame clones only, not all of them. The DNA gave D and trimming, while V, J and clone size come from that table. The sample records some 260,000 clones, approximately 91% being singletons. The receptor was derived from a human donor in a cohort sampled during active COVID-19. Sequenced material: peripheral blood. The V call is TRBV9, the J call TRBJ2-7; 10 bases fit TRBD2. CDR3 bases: TGTGCCAGCAGCCCCCGTCTAGCGGGGGCCTACGAGCAGTACTTC. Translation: CASSPRLAGAYEQYF.